Below are 27 T cell receptor beta chains sequenced from a single sample in a study of tumor-infiltrating lymphocytes in primary liver carcinoma. Co-extraction yielded RNA and DNA from 20-30 mg of unsorted bulk tissue. TCR beta cDNA was reverse-transcribed from 450 to 500 ng of total RNA. The reaction used a constant-region primer and ProtoScript II reverse transcriptase. Employing slightly modified ARM-PCR, three nested multiplex PCR rounds were run, and these gave rise to the TCR beta libraries. Running around 10 cycles apiece, the first two PCR rounds relied on TRBV1-TRBV30 forward primers together with a C-beta reverse primer. TCRdb fed the multiplex PCR reads into MiXCR, producing one record per CDR3 protein. The top ten clones hold under 30% of a sample with some 95,000 distinct CDR3 sequences, about 73% of them seen once. Sequencing input: tumor-adjacent normal liver tissue. These receptors came from a man aged 35 to 55 with primary liver carcinoma and hepatitis B virus infection.

This clonotype was observed a handful of times. The junction differs from germline at one of its ends, possibly a read error. This sequence joins TRBV7-9 and TRBJ2-7; D is unresolved. This CDR3 is 13 amino acids long. Germline loops: CDR1 SEHNR, CDR2 FQNEAQ (reference sequence). The CDR3 here is CASSLASTYEQCF. The CDR3 DNA follows: TGTGCCAGCAGCTTAGCTAGTACCTACGAGCAGTGTTTC.

CDR3 nucleotide sequence: TGTGTCAGTAGCTTAACGCTCCAGGGATCTAGCACAGATACGCAGTATTTT. Its protein product is CVSSLTLQGSSTDTQYF. The gene calls are TRBV11-2 and TRBJ2-3; maybe TRBD1 (5 bases). Germline-derived CDR1 and CDR2 are SGHAT and FQNNGV. The CDR3 loop spans 17 amino acids.

This clonotype was seen repeatedly, ten times or more. This rearrangement joins TRBV29-1 to TRBJ1-4, with unresolved D. V lost 0 bases and J lost 4, with 6 bases in between. Germline CDR1 reads SQVTM; CDR2 reads ANQGSEA. The CDR3 spans 13 residues. CDR3 sequence: CSVEDTVNEKLFF. In DNA form, the CDR3 reads TGCAGCGTTGAAGATACCGTTAATGAAAAACTGTTTTTT. Drawing the rest from reference TRBV29-1 and TRBJ1-4, the complete variable domain is SAVISQKPSRDICQRGTSLTIQCQVDSQVTMMFWYRQQPGQSLTLIATANQGSEATYESGFVIDKFPISRPNLTFSTLTVSNMSPEDSSIYLCSVEDTVNEKLFFGSGTQLSVL.

A word on this clonotype: Compared with germline, one end of the junction differs, possibly owing to a read error. The chain employs TRBV14 and TRBJ2-1; 9 bases are a match to TRBD2. This CDR3 contains 16 residues. The germline CDR1 and CDR2 sequences are SGHDN and FVKESK. The CDR3 nucleotides are TGTGCAAGCAGCCAAGATCCAGCTAGCGGGGTCAATGAGCACTTCTTC. Translation gives CASSQDPASGVNEHFF.

This clonotype has ten or more counts. The chain employs TRBV4-1 and TRBJ2-7, with D possibly matching TRBD2 (5 bases). Germline lookup yields CDR1 MGHRA and CDR2 YSYEKL. The CDR3 has 14 amino acids. Trimming removed 1 base at V and 1 base at J, with 8 bases between. This CDR3 reads CASSQASGSYEQYF. CDR3 DNA: TGCGCCAGCAGCCAAGCAAGCGGATCCTACGAGCAGTACTTC.

This clonotype has a count of ten or more. V and J are TRBV10-2 and TRBJ2-7; no clear D. V was trimmed by 2 bases and J by 7 bases, leaving 6 bases between them. The CDR3 contains 11 residues. Germline V gene lookup returns CDR1 WSHSY and CDR2 SAAADI. DNA of the CDR3: TGCGCCAGCAGTGAGGTGGGAGAGCAGTACTTC. The encoded protein is CASSEVGEQYF.

This clonotype turned up a few times. The V and J genes are TRBV7-8 and TRBJ1-1; D is perhaps TRBD1 (6 bases). Germline CDR1 and CDR2: SGHVS and FQNEAQ. CDR3 size: 14 residues. V was shortened by 7 bases and J by 0 bases, with 12 bases between the two germline ends. CDR3 sequence: CASKWGAVNTEAFF. The CDR3 DNA is TGTGCCAGCAAGTGGGGGGCGGTGAACACTGAAGCTTTCTTT.

Note on this clonotype: One end of the junction fails to match germline, which may point to a read error. J is TRBJ2-5 and V is TRBV6-1; D is unresolved. CDR1 is MNHNS, CDR2 SASEGT, per germline. There are 16 residues in the CDR3. The CDR3 reads CASSEGSSEGRETQHF. The CDR3 nucleotides are TGTGCCAGCAGTGAAGGTTCCTCGGAAGGACGAGAGACCCAGCACTTC.

This clonotype has ten or more counts. The chain recombines TRBV5-6 with TRBJ2-7; a possible D gene is TRBD1 (6 bases). This CDR3 has 13 amino acids. Trimming cost V 4 bases and J 9 bases, with 17 bases left between them. Germline lookup yields CDR1 SGHDT and CDR2 YYEEEE. CDR3 protein: CASSLPGTSGQYF. In nucleotides, the CDR3 is TGTGCCAGCAGCCTGCCAGGGACAAGCGGGCAGTACTTC. Using reference TRBV5-6 and TRBJ2-7 for the parts outside the CDR3, the full variable domain is DAGVTQSPTHLIKTRGQQVTLRCSPKSGHDTVSWYQQALGQGPQFIFQYYEEEERQRGNFPDRFSGHQFPNYSSELNVNALLLGDSALYLCASSLPGTSGQYFGPGTRLTVT.

This clonotype has a count of ten or more. The rearrangement uses TRBV12-3 or TRBV12-4 and TRBJ2-3, with D possibly TRBD2 on 6 matching bases. The germline V and J ends were trimmed by 6 bases and 0 bases, with 13 bases remaining between them. The CDR3 consists of 15 residues. CDR3 nucleotides: TGTGCCAGCAGCTTTACTAGCCCAAGCACAGATACGCAGTATTTT. This translates into CASSFTSPSTDTQYF.

This clonotype was picked up a small number of times. With a much larger clone just one base away, this may be a read error. The chain employs TRBV6-5 and TRBJ1-4; D is undetermined. The V gene's germline CDR1 is MNHEY and CDR2 SVGAGI. CDR3 length equals 13 residues. V gave up 6 bases and J gave up 10 bases, with 15 bases separating them. The CDR3 here is CASSMDRFGKLFF. The CDR3 nucleotides are TGTGCCAGCAGCATGGACCGCTTTGGAAAACTGTTTTTT.

This clonotype was found many times. The J gene is TRBJ2-3, the V gene TRBV12-3 or TRBV12-4, with D unresolved. This CDR3 spans 14 amino acids. The germline V and J ends were trimmed by 3 bases and 5 bases, with 12 bases remaining between them. CDR3 amino acids: CASSFTERRDTQYF. DNA of the CDR3: TGTGCCAGCAGTTTTACGGAGAGAAGAGATACGCAGTATTTT.

This clonotype counts as medium-sized (0.01 to 0.1%). The rearrangement links TRBV11-2 to TRBJ2-7; D perhaps matches TRBD1 (6 bases). This CDR3 is 13 amino acids long. From germline, CDR1 is SGHAT and CDR2 FQNNGV. V lost 4 bases and J 6 bases, leaving 13 bases between the germline ends. This CDR3 is CASSSNRAGEQYF. CDR3 DNA sequence: TGTGCCAGCAGCTCTAACAGGGCAGGCGAGCAGTACTTC.

This chain uses TRBV12-3 or TRBV12-4 with TRBJ2-4, with D hard to call. Trimming removed 3 bases from V and 14 bases from J, with 11 bases in between. The CDR3 is 11 residues long. The CDR3 DNA follows: TGTGCCAGCAGTTTTAGGAAGATTGAGTACTTC. Its translation is CASSFRKIEYF.

With regard to this clonotype: A much larger clone differs by one base, so this may be a read error. The chain couples TRBV30 to TRBJ1-6; TRBD1 is a possible D gene (6 bases). From germline, CDR1 is GTSNPN and CDR2 SVGIG (reference sequence). The V gene lost 3 bases and the J gene lost 10 bases, with 13 bases spanning the gap. The length of the CDR3 is 13 residues. The DNA of the CDR3 is TGTGCCTGGAGACAGGGTCCGAACTCACCCCTCCACTTT. Translating gives CAWRQGPNSPLHF.

This clonotype was detected ten times or more. The CDR3 sequence: CASSHLPGTDYEQYF. CDR3 in DNA: TGCGCCAGCAGTCACCTTCCCGGGACGGACTACGAGCAGTACTTC. The chain joins TRBV4-1 to TRBJ2-7; D is tentatively TRBD1 or TRBD2 (5 bases each). The CDR3 loop spans 15 amino acids. V lost 6 bases and J 3 bases, leaving 18 bases between the germline ends. Per the germline V gene, CDR1 is MGHRA and CDR2 is YSYEKL.

The rearrangement joins TRBV29-1 to TRBJ2-1; 7 nucleotides line up with TRBD1. There are 14 residues in the CDR3. CDR1 is SQVTM, CDR2 ANQGSEA, per germline. The trim removed 1 base at V and 5 bases at J, leaving 5 bases unmatched. The CDR3 reads CSVEGRGQHNEQFF. The CDR3 DNA reads as TGCAGCGTTGAAGGTCGGGGACAGCACAATGAGCAGTTCTTC.

As for this clonotype: As the CDR3 is not closed by the conserved phenylalanine or tryptophan, this likely results from a read error. The V and J genes are TRBV11-1 and TRBJ2-3; TRBD1 or TRBD2 may be the D gene (5 bases each). CDR3 size: 11 residues. Germline lookup yields CDR1 SGHAT and CDR2 FQDESV (reference sequence). Written as DNA, the CDR3 is TGTGGCAGCATCCGAGGGGCTACGCAGTATCTT. This encodes CGSIRGATQYL.

This clonotype was observed a single time. The chain couples TRBV6-2 or TRBV6-3 to TRBJ1-2; TRBD1 matches 9 bases. CDR1 and CDR2 from the germline V gene are MNHEY and SVGEGT. The CDR3 totals 16 residues. CDR3 nucleotide sequence: TGTGACACCCAGCTCTCGCAGACAGGGGGAAACTATGGCTACACCTTC. Its translation is CDTQLSQTGGNYGYTF.

Only one count was recorded for this clonotype. The V and J genes are TRBV7-3 and TRBJ2-3, with D uncertain. In germline, CDR1 is SGHTA, CDR2 FQGTGA. This CDR3 is 12 amino acids long. Trimming took 5 bases from V and 6 from J, leaving 9 bases between them. The CDR3 protein is CASSPTGDTQYF. CDR3 nucleotides: TGTGCCAGCAGCCCGACCGGCGATACGCAGTATTTT.

With respect to this clonotype: A much larger clone lies one base from this, so it may be a read error. The V gene is TRBV7-8, the J gene TRBJ2-7; D unclear. This CDR3 is built from 14 residues. CDR1 is SGHVS and CDR2 is FQNEAQ in the germline V gene. The CDR3 sequence: CARSLTVGVYEQYF. The CDR3 DNA reads as TGTGCCAGGAGCTTGACGGTTGGAGTCTACGAGCAGTACTTC. The entire variable domain, with the rest obtained from reference TRBV7-8 and TRBJ2-7, is as follows: GAGVSQSPRYKVAKRGQDVALRCDPISGHVSLFWYQQALGQGPEFLTYFQNEAQLDKSGLPSDRFFAERPEGSVSTLKIQRTQQEDSAVYLCARSLTVGVYEQYFGPGTRLTVT.

This chain connects TRBV6-6 to TRBJ1-2, with 8 positions matching TRBD1. Per the germline V gene, CDR1 is MNHNY and CDR2 is SVGAGI (reference sequence). The CDR3 spans 12 residues. CDR3 in DNA: TGTGCTATCGGCGACAGGGGCGATGGCTACACCTTC. It specifies CAIGDRGDGYTF.

The genes are TRBV7-3 and TRBJ1-1, with D maybe TRBD1 (5 bases). The CDR3 sequence is 13 residues long. V was cut by 4 bases and J by 0 bases, with 6 bases left in between. Germline lookup yields CDR1 SGHTA and CDR2 FQGTGA. The CDR3 nucleotides are TGTGCCAGCAGCTCGACAGTGAACACTGAAGCTTTCTTT. Its protein product is CASSSTVNTEAFF.

Concerning this clonotype: This may come from a read error, since a much larger clone is one base off. This sequence joins TRBV12-3 or TRBV12-4 and TRBJ2-3; a weak D match, TRBD2 (7 bases). Trimming cost V 7 bases and J 4 bases, with 21 bases left between them. The CDR3 runs 16 residues. CDR3 DNA: TGTGCCAGCAAAGCAGAGGGACGGGGGGCGGCAGATACGCAGTATTTT. It encodes CASKAEGRGAADTQYF.

As concerns this clonotype: One base away lies a much larger clone, so this may be a sequencing read error. The rearrangement uses TRBV5-6 and TRBJ2-2, with 13 positions matching TRBD2. Looked up from germline, CDR1 is SGHDT and CDR2 is YYEEEE. CDR3 size: 19 residues. For the CDR3, the DNA is TGTACCAGCAGCTTACCCGACGGACTAGCGGGAGACAACACCGGGGAGCTGTTTTTT. It yields the protein CTSSLPDGLAGDNTGELFF.

The rearrangement uses TRBV6-5 and TRBJ2-3; D may be TRBD1 or TRBD2 (5 bases each). V was pared by 0 bases and J by 12 bases, with 13 bases between. This CDR3 region has 13 residues. Germline-derived CDR1 and CDR2 are MNHEY and SVGAGI. CDR3 region: CASSYSGEGTQYF. The CDR3 nucleotides are TGTGCCAGCAGTTACTCGGGGGAAGGTACACAGTATTTT.

V gene TRBV10-3 combines with J gene TRBJ2-1; 8 bases fit TRBD2. Per the germline V gene, CDR1 is ENHRY and CDR2 is SYGVKD. The J segment lost 9 bases and the V segment lost 0 bases, leaving 10 bases of the junction unmatched. The CDR3 runs to 16 residues. CDR3 bases: TGTGCCATCAGTGAGTCGCCTCGCGGGAGGCATGCTGAGCAGTTCTTC. Translating gives CAISESPRGRHAEQFF.